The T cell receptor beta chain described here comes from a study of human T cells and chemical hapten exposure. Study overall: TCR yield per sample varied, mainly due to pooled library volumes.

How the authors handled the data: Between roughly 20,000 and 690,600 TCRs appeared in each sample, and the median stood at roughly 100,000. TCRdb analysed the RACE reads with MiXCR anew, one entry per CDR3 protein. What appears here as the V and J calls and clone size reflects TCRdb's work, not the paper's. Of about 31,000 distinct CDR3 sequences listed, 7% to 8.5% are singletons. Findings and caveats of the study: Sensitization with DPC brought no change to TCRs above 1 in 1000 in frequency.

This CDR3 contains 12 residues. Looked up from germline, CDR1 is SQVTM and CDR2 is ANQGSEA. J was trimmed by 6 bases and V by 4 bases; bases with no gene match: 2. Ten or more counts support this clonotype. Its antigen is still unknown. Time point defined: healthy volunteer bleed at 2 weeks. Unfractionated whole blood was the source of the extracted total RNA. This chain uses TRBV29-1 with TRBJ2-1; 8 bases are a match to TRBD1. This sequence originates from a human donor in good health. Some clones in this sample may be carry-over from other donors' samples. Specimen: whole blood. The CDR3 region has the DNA TGCAGCGTTGCAGACAGGGGCAATGAGCAGTTCTTC. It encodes CSVADRGNEQFF.